This TCR beta chain was documented in a study of graft-versus-host responses after intestinal transplantation. Background on the study: Recipients underwent multivisceral, liver-intestinal, or isolated intestinal transplants. Every recipient underwent anti-thymocyte globulin induction, then tacrolimus and steroids for around three years.

Notes on this clone: Its cognate antigen is unknown. In the same sample, other DNA sequences code for this CDR3.

The CDR3 runs to 13 residues. Germline lookup yields CDR1 SGHTA and CDR2 FQGNSA. Trimming shortened V by 4 bases and J by 2 bases, and 6 bases separated the two germline ends. Study observations and caveats: The marrow of recipients harbored GvH clones, and ileum or blood showed some of them first.

The method was immunoSEQ multiplex PCR; TCRdb's version includes in-frame clones alone and lacks a portion of them. Here the sample spans about 82,000 clones, about nine tenths being singletons. This chain uses TRBV7-2 with TRBJ1-5; no reliable D call. The sample consisted of unstimulated CD4+ T cells sorted from spleen or lymph node cells, taken before intestinal transplant. The receptor was derived from a human donor who received an intestinal transplant. Here the CDR3 reads CASSYQGNQPQHF. In DNA form, the CDR3 reads TGTGCCAGCAGCTATCAGGGCAATCAGCCCCAGCATTTT.